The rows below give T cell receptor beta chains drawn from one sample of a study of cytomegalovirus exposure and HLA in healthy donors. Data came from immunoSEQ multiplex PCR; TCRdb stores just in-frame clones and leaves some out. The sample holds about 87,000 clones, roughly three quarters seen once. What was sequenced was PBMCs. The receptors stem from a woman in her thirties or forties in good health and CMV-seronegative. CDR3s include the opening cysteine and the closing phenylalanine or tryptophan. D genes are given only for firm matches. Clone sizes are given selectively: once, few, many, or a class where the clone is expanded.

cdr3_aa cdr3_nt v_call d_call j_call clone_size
CAWSPMDRNMNTEAFF TGTGCCTGGAGTCCCATGGACAGAAACATGAACACTGAAGCTTTCTTT TRBV30 . TRBJ1-1 .
CASSREPTYGYPF TGTGCCAGCAGTCGGGAACCCACCTATGGCTACCCCTTC TRBV6-5 . TRBJ1-2 .
CASSVSYEQYF TGTGCCAGCAGCGTGTCGTACGAGCAGTACTTC TRBV6-5 . TRBJ2-7 .
CASSLDRQGGADTQYF TGTGCCAGCAGCTTGGATCGGCAGGGTGGCGCAGATACGCAGTATTTT TRBV5-6 . TRBJ2-3 .
CASSMYVGGSTEAFF TGTGCCAGTAGTATGTATGTCGGGGGGAGCACTGAAGCTTTCTTT TRBV19 . TRBJ1-1 .
CASSRTGPSANTGELFF TGTGCCAGCAGCCGGACAGGACCCTCCGCGAACACCGGGGAGCTGTTTTTT TRBV7-3 TRBD1 TRBJ2-2 .
CASSPLANTEAFF TGTGCCAGCAGCCCCCTGGCGAACACTGAAGCTTTCTTT TRBV5-4 . TRBJ1-1 .
CASSNGVNEQYF TGCGCCAGCAGCAACGGGGTCAACGAGCAGTACTTC TRBV5-1 . TRBJ2-7 .
CASSQDWRGGLGYTQYF TGTGCCAGCAGCCAAGATTGGCGGGGGGGCCTCGGGTATACGCAGTATTTT TRBV4-2 TRBD2 TRBJ2-3 .
CSSSSQDRASGNTIYF TGTTCCAGCAGCTCTCAAGACAGGGCCTCTGGAAACACCATATATTTT TRBV7-9 TRBD1 TRBJ1-3 few
CASRGTGGPSPLHF TGTGCCAGTAGGGGGACAGGGGGCCCTTCACCCCTCCACTTT TRBV19 TRBD1 TRBJ1-6 .
CASSSGDRLVNEQFF TGTGCCAGCAGCTCAGGGGACCGGCTAGTCAATGAGCAGTTCTTC TRBV11-2 . TRBJ2-1 .
CRAGTGNEQFF TGCAGGGCCGGGACAGGGAATGAGCAGTTCTTC TRBV20-1 TRBD1 TRBJ2-1 .
CACQRGLQETQYF TGTGCCTGTCAAAGGGGGCTCCAAGAGACCCAGTACTTC TRBV30 TRBD1 TRBJ2-5 .
CASSQSGGANTGELFF TGTGCCAGCAGCCAGAGCGGGGGGGCGAACACCGGGGAGCTGTTTTTT TRBV4-2 TRBD2 TRBJ2-2 .
CASSFTASSSGNTIYF TGTGCCAGCAGCTTTACAGCATCCTCCTCTGGAAACACCATATATTTT TRBV5-6 . TRBJ1-3 .
CASSPQGVITGELFF TGTGCCAGCAGTCCTCAGGGGGTTATAACCGGGGAGCTGTTTTTT TRBV6-5 TRBD1 TRBJ2-2 .
CASSANSGSYNEQFF TGTGCCAGCAGCGCAAACTCAGGCTCCTACAATGAGCAGTTCTTC TRBV7-3 . TRBJ2-1 .
CASSYSGQGDNEQFF TGTGCCAGCAGTTACTCGGGACAGGGAGACAATGAGCAGTTCTTC TRBV6-5 TRBD1 TRBJ2-1 .
CASSLAGQGVETQYF TGTGCCAGCTCACTGGCGGGACAGGGGGTAGAGACCCAGTACTTC TRBV18 TRBD1 TRBJ2-5 .
CASSAEGRQPQHF TGTGCCAGCAGTGCGGAGGGTCGACAGCCCCAGCATTTT TRBV6-1 . TRBJ1-5 .
CASSFGQDRQETQYF TGTGCCAGCAGCTTCGGACAGGACCGCCAAGAGACCCAGTACTTC TRBV5-6 TRBD1 TRBJ2-5 .
CASSELGQGYNEQFF TGTGCCAGCAGTGAGTTGGGACAGGGCTACAATGAGCAGTTCTTC TRBV2 TRBD1 TRBJ2-1 .
CASSLGTGNEKLFF TGCGCCAGCAGCCTCGGGACAGGGAATGAAAAACTGTTTTTT TRBV4-1 TRBD1 TRBJ1-4 few
CASSNLLVWRGGGYNEQFF TGTGCCAGTAGTAATCTATTGGTGTGGCGGGGGGGCGGCTACAATGAGCAGTTCTTC TRBV19 TRBD2 TRBJ2-1 few
CASRATNYEQYF TGTGCCAGCAGGGCCACAAACTACGAGCAGTACTTC TRBV28 . TRBJ2-7 .
CASSETGQGEGKLFF TGTGCCAGCAGCGAGACCGGGCAGGGGGAAGGAAAACTGTTTTTT TRBV9 TRBD1 TRBJ1-4 few
CASSLIGGNTGELFF TGTGCCAGCAGCTTAATCGGTGGTAACACCGGGGAGCTGTTTTTT TRBV7-3 . TRBJ2-2 .
CASKLRGGSVTQYF TGTGCCAGCAAACTGCGGGGGGGCTCGGTTACGCAGTATTTT TRBV11-2 TRBD2 TRBJ2-3 .
CASGPLGAVHEQYF TGTGCTAGTGGACCCCTAGGGGCGGTCCACGAGCAGTACTTC TRBV12-5 . TRBJ2-7 .
CASSYSVAGGFTEAFF TGTGCCAGCAGTTACTCGGTCGCAGGGGGGTTTACTGAAGCTTTCTTT TRBV6-5 TRBD1 TRBJ1-1 .
CSVEGHGNQPQNF TGCAGCGTTGAGGGACACGGCAATCAGCCCCAGAATTTT TRBV29-1 . TRBJ1-5 .